Each of the 8 T cell receptor beta chains below was sequenced from the same sample in a study of T cells in Graves' hyperthyroidism and ophthalmopathy. Amplification of TCR beta CDR3 regions was performed using RNA transcripts as template. Primed by the HTBI set, a first-round RT-PCR was run on the TCR CDR3. In TCRdb, the multiplex PCR reads were re-called with MiXCR into one record per CDR3 protein. The data show hundreds of thousands of distinct CDR3 sequences, with around 22% seen just once and 64% held by the top ten. The sample taken for sequencing was blood. The receptor source for this set is a man in his thirties or forties with Graves' ophthalmopathy.

This clonotype has a count of ten or more. The chain recombines TRBV12-3 or TRBV12-4 with TRBJ2-3, with a tentative D call TRBD2 (5 bases). This CDR3 comprises 14 residues. V was trimmed by 8 bases and J by 4 bases, leaving 16 bases between them. In nucleotides, the CDR3 is TGTGCCAGCCGACTGACTACTGAGGCAGATACGCAGTATTTT. This encodes CASRLTTEADTQYF.

The genes are TRBV9 and TRBJ2-7; 7 bases fit TRBD1. The germline V gene has CDR1 SGDLS and CDR2 YYNGEE. The CDR3 length is 13 residues. V lost 4 bases, J lost 3 bases, and 4 bases stayed unmatched. Here the CDR3 reads CASSLRGIYEQYF. CDR3 DNA: TGTGCCAGCAGCCTCAGGGGGATCTACGAGCAGTACTTC.

This rearrangement joins TRBV19 to TRBJ2-2, with 10 bases lining up with TRBD2. Germline CDR1 is LNHDA and CDR2 is SQIVND (reference sequence). The CDR3 contains 16 residues. Losses at the gene ends were 6 bases for V and 5 bases for J; bases not matched to a gene: 9. For the CDR3, the DNA is TGTGCCAGTAGAGTAGGAGCGGGAGGGGTGACCGGGGAGCTGTTTTTT. Translating gives CASRVGAGGVTGELFF. The complete variable domain, with remaining parts taken from reference TRBV19 and TRBJ2-2, reads DGGITQSPKYLFRKEGQNVTLSCEQNLNHDAMYWYRQDPGQGLRLIYYSQIVNDFQKGDIAEGYSVSREKKESFPLTVTSAQKNPTAFYLCASRVGAGGVTGELFFGEGSRLTVL.

In its sample, this clonotype was seen many times. V usage is TRBV6-5 and J usage is TRBJ2-7; 12 bases line up with TRBD1. Germline CDR1 and CDR2: MNHEY and SVGAGI. Trimming at V came to 2 bases and at J to 2 bases, leaving 4 bases not matched to a gene. The CDR3 consists of 16 residues. For the CDR3, the DNA is TGTGCCAGCAGTTACGGGACAGGGGGCGACGCCTACGAGCAGTACTTC. It translates to CASSYGTGGDAYEQYF.

This clonotype was seen repeatedly, ten times or more. V gene TRBV28 combines with J gene TRBJ1-1; D possibly corresponds to TRBD1 (6 bases). Germline-derived CDR1 and CDR2 are MDHEN and SYDVKM. With 3 bases removed from V and 4 bases from J, the gap between germline ends came to 9 bases. This CDR3 spans 13 amino acids. In DNA form, the CDR3 reads TGTGCCAGCAGTTTCGGGGGGCGCACTGAAGCTTTCTTT. Residues: CASSFGGRTEAFF.

DNA of the CDR3: TGTGCCACCAGCAGAGCGGCATACCCCACAGATACGCAGTATTTT. The encoded protein is CATSRAAYPTDTQYF. The rearrangement uses TRBV15 and TRBJ2-3; D gene uncertain. Per germline, CDR1 LNHNV and CDR2 YYDKDF (reference sequence). The CDR3 is 15 residues long. V lost 1 base to trimming and J lost 2 bases, with 10 bases between them.

There are many counts of this clonotype. The chain uses TRBV18 and TRBJ2-1; D gene unclear. The CDR3 has 15 amino acids. Germline V gene lookup returns CDR1 KGHSH and CDR2 LQKENI. V was cut by 0 bases and J by 6 bases, with 12 bases left in between. CDR3 sequence: CASSPPSTPGNEQFF. The CDR3 DNA follows: TGTGCCAGCTCACCACCCTCGACACCGGGCAATGAGCAGTTCTTC.

This clonotype was seen many times. The chain employs TRBV7-3 and TRBJ2-1; 7 bases fit TRBD2. Germline V gives CDR1 SGHTA, CDR2 FQGTGA. The V segment lost 2 bases and the J segment 4 bases; nucleotides outside the gene matches: 5. The CDR3 spans 15 residues. CDR3 coding DNA: TGTGCCAGCAGCTTAGTTGGTAGCGGGTACAATGAGCAGTTCTTC. It translates to CASSLVGSGYNEQFF.